This T cell receptor beta chain appears in the sequencing data of a study of blood T cells in healthy people across ages. Turning to this clonotype: The target antigen is unknown.

The ends lost 5 bases at V and 0 bases at J; junction bases unmatched: 13. Germline CDR1 reads DFQATT; CDR2 reads SNEGSKA (reference sequence). This CDR3 has 17 residues. Overall study results and limits: Older age went with lower TCR beta diversity per million T cells, in a roughly linear way.

A second 7 to 11 cycle PCR used barcoded and J-beta primers. Samples each returned at least 3 million CDR3-containing paired-end reads. Via MiXCR, TCRdb re-called the 5' RACE reads, giving one row per CDR3 protein. There are over 600,000 distinct CDR3 sequences in the sample; 20% to 25% occur only once, and 3.5% to 4% lies in the top ten. The chain has TRBV20-1 and TRBJ2-7; 10 positions agree with TRBD2. The material sequenced was blood. The TCR originated in a man aged 70-80 years in good health. The CDR3 DNA sequence: TGCAGTGCTCGTTCTTACAATAGCGGGAGGACCTCCTACGAGCAGTACTTC. Its protein product is CSARSYNSGRTSYEQYF.